What follows is one T cell receptor beta chain and its context. In germline, CDR1 is SGHTA, CDR2 FQGTGA. V lost 2 bases to trimming and J lost 1 base, with 9 bases between them. The CDR3 sequence is 15 residues long. The source of the sample is a study of blood T cell repertoires in COVID-19. Study summary: Sample material is recorded as cDNA or gDNA derived from T cells, B-cell-depleted T cells, or PBMCs.

Original data processing: The assay estimated nucleated cells by amplifying reference gene primers. Generated by immunoSEQ multiplex PCR, the TCRdb table keeps only in-frame clones and is missing some. V and J calls and clone size are those listed in that table; D and trimming were worked out from the DNA. In the table there are roughly 410,000 clones, approximately 87% of which are singletons. Enrolled during active infection, Seattle patients were then followed longitudinally. V gene TRBV7-3 combines with J gene TRBJ2-1; the D is unclear. The sequenced sample consisted of peripheral blood. The clonotype originates from a woman aged 55-70 years with COVID-19, enrolled during active disease. The CDR3 DNA follows: TGTGCCAGCAGCTTACAGTCCAGTTCCTACAATGAGCAGTTCTTC. It yields the protein CASSLQSSSYNEQFF.